A selection of T cell receptor beta chains follows, all from one sample in a study of cytomegalovirus exposure and HLA in healthy donors. Only in-frame clones appear in the TCRdb table, and some are missing; sequencing was by immunoSEQ multiplex PCR. This sample's clone table lists 200,000 or so clones. Sequencing input: PBMCs. The receptors stem from a boy between 5 and 17 years old in good health and CMV-seronegative. CDR3s include the opening cysteine and the closing phenylalanine or tryptophan. The D gene is left open where the match is weak.

D	V	J	CDR3	DNA
NA	TRBV7-9	TRBJ2-2	CASTKTQLNTGELFF	TGTGCCAGCACCAAAACGCAGTTGAACACCGGGGAGCTGTTTTTT
NA	TRBV30	TRBJ1-1	CAFVSTVEAFF	TGTGCCTTCGTATCGACAGTTGAAGCTTTCTTT
TRBD1	TRBV30	TRBJ1-2	CAWSAWATGGYGYTF	TGTGCCTGGAGCGCCTGGGCGACAGGGGGGTATGGCTACACCTTC
NA	TRBV7-8	TRBJ1-1	CASSLPTRGGAFF	TGTGCCAGCAGCTTACCAACCCGGGGTGGAGCTTTCTTT
NA	TRBV19	TRBJ1-5	CASSTDYSNQPQHF	TGTGCCAGTAGTACAGACTATAGCAATCAGCCCCAGCATTTT
TRBD2	TRBV6-4	TRBJ2-7	CASRSGIAGGPTEQYF	TGTGCCAGCAGATCCGGGATAGCGGGGGGGCCGACCGAGCAGTACTTC
TRBD1	TRBV2	TRBJ1-2	CASMTGGQYSNYGYTF	TGTGCCAGCATGACAGGGGGCCAGTACTCGAACTATGGCTACACCTTC
NA	TRBV6-1	TRBJ2-3	CASSEVVGLTQYF	TGTGCCAGCAGTGAAGTTGTTGGGCTTACGCAGTATTTT
TRBD1	TRBV29-1	TRBJ2-3	CSYAGTGDFDTQYF	TGCAGCTATGCCGGGACAGGGGATTTCGATACGCAGTATTTT
NA	TRBV6-4	TRBJ2-2	CASRQDGSTGELFF	TGTGCCAGCAGGCAAGATGGGAGTACCGGGGAGCTGTTTTTT
TRBD1	TRBV15	TRBJ1-1	CATSTLGGGLGTEAFF	TGTGCCACCAGCACCTTAGGGGGCGGATTGGGCACTGAAGCTTTCTTT
NA	TRBV7-3	TRBJ1-6	CASSLGLNNSPLHF	TGTGCCAGCAGCTTGGGACTTAATAATTCACCCCTCCACTTT
NA	TRBV7-6	TRBJ1-5	CASSLGRGGNQPQHF	TGTGCCAGCAGCTTGGGCAGGGGAGGGAATCAGCCCCAGCATTTT
TRBD1	TRBV7-8	TRBJ2-5	CASSLRQGANLETQYF	TGTGCCAGCAGCCTTAGACAGGGGGCGAATCTAGAGACCCAGTACTTC